These T cell receptor beta chains were read from a single sample in a study of cytomegalovirus exposure and HLA in healthy donors. Assay: immunoSEQ multiplex PCR; the TCRdb copy retains only in-frame clones and omits some. The data contain over 100,000 clones, 74% of them singletons. Sequencing input: PBMCs. These receptors originate from a man between 25 and 39 years old in good health and CMV-seropositive. The CDR3 runs from the conserved cysteine through the conserved F or W. A D gene is named only where the DNA matches it firmly. Clone size is stated in some rows and not others, as once, few, many or a class when expanded.

abundance	v_gene	j_gene	d_gene	CDR3nt	CDR3aa
few	TRBV4-2	TRBJ2-3	NA	TGTGCCAGCAGCCTCCTCCCCGGTCCCCCCACAGATACGCAGTATTTT	CASSLLPGPPTDTQYF
NA	TRBV11-2	TRBJ1-2	NA	TGTGCCAGCAGCCCCAGCGGGGGATATGGCTACACCTTC	CASSPSGGYGYTF
NA	TRBV19	TRBJ1-6	TRBD1	TGTGCCAGCAGCGGACAGGGGCTTTACGCCCTCCACTTT	CASSGQGLYALHF
few	TRBV2	TRBJ2-7	NA	TGTGCCAGCAGGTGGGAGTACGAGCAGTACTTC	CASRWEYEQYF
few	TRBV5-8	TRBJ1-4	NA	TGTGCCAGCAGCAGCACAGGGATGATAGCTAATGAAAAACTGTTTTTT	CASSSTGMIANEKLFF
NA	TRBV7-3	TRBJ2-7	TRBD1	TGTGCCAGCAGCCCACAGGGGGCCGTTATCGAGCAGTACTTC	CASSPQGAVIEQYF
NA	TRBV5-6	TRBJ2-3	NA	TGTGCCAGCAGCTTACAGGGGAGGCGGACAGATACGCAGTATTTT	CASSLQGRRTDTQYF
NA	TRBV6-6	TRBJ1-2	NA	TGTGCCAGCAGTGCCTCAGGGGAAGACTATGGCTACACCTTC	CASSASGEDYGYTF
NA	TRBV28	TRBJ1-1	NA	TGTGCCAGCAGTTCCATCAGGGGAGGGATGGGGACTGAAGCTTTCTTT	CASSSIRGGMGTEAFF
NA	TRBV7-3	TRBJ2-7	NA	TGTGCCAGCAGCTGGTCGTCGGGGGACGAGCAGTACTTC	CASSWSSGDEQYF
NA	TRBV4-2	TRBJ1-1	NA	TGTGCCAGCAGCCCCGAGAGGGTCGCTGAAGCTTTCTTT	CASSPERVAEAFF
NA	TRBV6-1	TRBJ1-5	TRBD1	TGTGCCAGCAGTGAAGTGCAGGGGGCTTTCAATCAGCCCCAGCATTTT	CASSEVQGAFNQPQHF
NA	TRBV6-1	TRBJ1-1	NA	TGTGCCAGCAGTGAAGCTCCAGGGCGGATGACTGAAGCTTTCTTT	CASSEAPGRMTEAFF
few	TRBV7-9	TRBJ1-1	NA	TGTGCCAGCAGCTGGTACGGTAACACTGAAGCTTTCTTT	CASSWYGNTEAFF
NA	TRBV9	TRBJ2-5	TRBD2	TGTGCCAGCAGCGTAGCTCCCTCGGGTAGCGGGGGGGCTGAGGAGACCCAGTACTTC	CASSVAPSGSGGAEETQYF
NA	TRBV6-5	TRBJ2-1	NA	TGTGCCAGCAGTTACCGCGTGGGACACCCTTACAATGAGCAGTTCTTC	CASSYRVGHPYNEQFF
NA	TRBV4-3	TRBJ2-1	TRBD2	TGCGCCAGCAGCCACTTAGCGGGTGAGGGATACAATGAGCAGTTCTTC	CASSHLAGEGYNEQFF